These 27 T cell receptor beta chains came from one sample sequenced in a study of T cells in Graves' hyperthyroidism and ophthalmopathy. RNA transcripts were the template for amplifying TCR beta CDR3 regions. HTBI primers were employed in a first-round RT-PCR of the TCR CDR3. One entry per CDR3 protein, called by TCRdb with MiXCR from the multiplex PCR reads. The sample gives fewer than 400,000 distinct CDR3 sequences, less than 20% of which show up once; 28% is in the top ten. Sequenced sample: blood. The receptor source for this set is a young woman with Graves' hyperthyroidism that later progressed to Graves' ophthalmopathy.

This clonotype was recorded at least ten times. The chain uses TRBV28 and TRBJ1-2; 7 positions agree with TRBD1. The CDR3 runs 14 residues. Germline CDR1 MDHEN, CDR2 SYDVKM. With V trimmed by 5 bases and J by 8 bases, 11 bases remained unmatched. The CDR3 region is CASSLRRGHVGYTF. The CDR3 bases are TGTGCCAGCAGTCTCAGAAGGGGGCACGTAGGCTACACCTTC.

The chain recombines TRBV25-1 with TRBJ2-5; D uncertain. This CDR3 comprises 15 residues. CDR1 is MGHDK and CDR2 is SYGVNS in the germline V gene. Trimming took 6 bases from V and 2 from J, leaving 16 bases between them. CDR3 loop: CASSRTVAPQETQYF. The CDR3 DNA is TGTGCCAGCAGCCGGACGGTGGCCCCGCAAGAGACCCAGTACTTC.

This clonotype showed up many times. The chain recombines TRBV20-1 with TRBJ2-3; D not resolved. The CDR3 has 14 amino acids. V was clipped by 1 base and J by 0 bases, with 8 bases between them. CDR1 and CDR2 (germline): DFQATT, SNEGSKA (reference sequence). CDR3 residues: CSARVWRSTDTQYF. The CDR3 DNA follows: TGCAGTGCTAGAGTTTGGCGGAGCACAGATACGCAGTATTTT.

The V call is TRBV29-1, the J call TRBJ1-1; D possibly corresponds to TRBD1 (6 bases). This CDR3 has 13 residues. Germline lookup yields CDR1 SQVTM and CDR2 ANQGSEA. The ends were cut back, 4 bases at V and 1 base at J, with 10 bases in the middle. CDR3 sequence reads: CSVGGHTNTEAFF. CDR3 nucleotide sequence: TGCAGCGTTGGGGGACACACGAACACTGAAGCTTTCTTT.

This clonotype was detected only a few times. The chain recombines TRBV7-9 with TRBJ1-3, with TRBD1 as a possible D gene (5 bases). In germline, CDR1 is SEHNR, CDR2 FQNEAQ (reference sequence). Trimming left V 0 bases short and J 2 bases short, with 14 bases between. This CDR3 contains 17 residues. CDR3 amino acids: CASSLALRGTTGNTIYF. In DNA, the CDR3 is TGTGCCAGCAGCTTAGCCCTACGGGGCACGACTGGAAACACCATATATTTT.

V is TRBV19 and J is TRBJ1-2, with 7 nucleotides matching TRBD1. This CDR3 region has 12 residues. Germline CDR1 reads LNHDA; CDR2 reads SQIVND (reference sequence). Unmatched junction bases numbered 1, after V lost 5 bases and J lost 4 bases. The CDR3 loop reads CASSPGGYGYTF. DNA of the CDR3: TGTGCCAGTAGTCCAGGGGGCTATGGCTACACCTTC.

The rearrangement uses TRBV3-2 and TRBJ2-7; TRBD2, the table's D call, was not compared with the DNA. TRBV3-2 is a pseudogene. There are 18 residues in the CDR3. CDR3 sequence reads: CASSQVPQLAGLPYEQYF. The DNA of the CDR3 is TGTGCCAGCAGCCAAGTCCCCCAACTAGCGGGGCTTCCCTACGAGCAGTACTTC.

This clonotype appeared a few times. The chain combines TRBV27 with TRBJ2-4; D is unclear. The CDR3 has 16 amino acids. Trimming removed 4 bases from V and 1 base from J, with 14 bases in between. Per germline, CDR1 MNHEY and CDR2 SMNVEV (reference sequence). CDR3 amino acids: CASSSPKSGAKNIQYF. CDR3 coding DNA: TGTGCCAGCAGTTCACCCAAATCTGGGGCCAAAAACATTCAGTACTTC.

The chain combines TRBV7-9 with TRBJ1-4; D ambiguous. Per the germline V gene, CDR1 is SEHNR and CDR2 is FQNEAQ (reference sequence). The CDR3 runs to 15 residues. The ends were cut back, 4 bases at V and 2 bases at J, with 11 bases in the middle. CDR3 region: CASSSSGWTNEKLFF. The CDR3 DNA is TGTGCCAGCAGCTCATCGGGATGGACTAATGAAAAACTGTTTTTT.

This clonotype was seen at least ten times. The chain uses TRBV28 and TRBJ2-7, with D perhaps matching TRBD1 (5 bases). The CDR3 runs to 13 residues. Per germline, CDR1 MDHEN and CDR2 SYDVKM. Trimming took off 3 bases at V and 3 bases at J, with 9 bases between the two ends. This CDR3 is CASSFRGNYEQYF. Written as DNA, the CDR3 is TGTGCCAGCAGTTTTAGGGGCAACTACGAGCAGTACTTC.

This clonotype has just a few counts. The rearrangement joins TRBV7-3 to TRBJ2-2; D gene ambiguous. Between the trimmed V and J ends, which lost 0 bases and 4 bases, there was a span of 6 bases. There are 14 residues in the CDR3. Germline CDR1 reads SGHTA; CDR2 reads FQGTGA. CDR3 residues: CASSLTVTTGELFF. The CDR3, as DNA: TGTGCCAGCAGCTTAACAGTGACCACCGGGGAGCTGTTTTTT.

CDR3 sequence (DNA): TGCGCCAGCAGCCAAGCAACAGGGAGGGAAGGGGCCAACGTCCTGACTTTC. Protein: CASSQATGREGANVLTF. The chain joins TRBV4-1 to TRBJ2-6, with D perhaps TRBD2 (7 bases). With 1 base removed from V and 4 bases from J, the gap between germline ends came to 14 bases. This CDR3 comprises 17 residues. The germline gives CDR1 MGHRA, CDR2 YSYEKL.

This clonotype occurred many times. The chain links TRBV6-2 or TRBV6-3 to TRBJ2-7, with D possibly TRBD1 on 6 matching bases. V was cut by 0 bases and J by 0 bases, with 9 bases left in between. CDR1 and CDR2 (germline): MNHEY, SVGEGT. CDR3 size: 15 residues. DNA for the CDR3: TGTGCCAGCAGTTACTCGGGACAAACCTCCTACGAGCAGTACTTC. Protein product: CASSYSGQTSYEQYF.

This clonotype has more than one count but fewer than ten. J is TRBJ2-7 and V is TRBV10-3; 8 bases agree with TRBD2. Trimming at V came to 2 bases and at J to 4 bases, leaving 7 bases not matched to a gene. This CDR3 is built from 15 residues. Germline V gene sequence: CDR1 ENHRY, CDR2 SYGVKD. As DNA, the CDR3 is TGTGCCATCAGTGAGGTTACGGGACTAGAGTACGAGCAGTACTTC. This codes for CAISEVTGLEYEQYF.

This clonotype was picked up many times. The chain employs TRBV5-1 and TRBJ2-3; weak D call: TRBD1 (6 bases). With 1 base removed from V and 1 base from J, the gap between germline ends came to 25 bases. This CDR3 is built from 20 residues. Germline assignment: CDR1 SGHRS and CDR2 YFSETQ. CDR3 region: CASSLPGISPAGEGTDTQYF. CDR3 DNA: TGCGCCAGCAGCTTGCCCGGAATTTCTCCGGCAGGGGAAGGCACAGATACGCAGTATTTT.

This clonotype was found many times. This chain connects TRBV18 to TRBJ2-3; a weak D match, TRBD2 (6 bases). V lost 1 base and J lost 6, with 11 bases in between. This CDR3 comprises 14 residues. The V gene's germline CDR1 is KGHSH and CDR2 LQKENI. The CDR3 coding sequence is TGTGCCAGCTCACCACTCCGGGCGGGGGATACGCAGTATTTT. Its protein is CASSPLRAGDTQYF.

This clonotype has at least ten counts. The chain is built from TRBV29-1 and TRBJ2-7; the match to TRBD1 covers 10 bases. The germline gives CDR1 SQVTM, CDR2 ANQGSEA. With 5 bases clipped from V and 7 bases from J, the junction kept 5 bases outside the gene matches. The CDR3 contains 12 residues. The CDR3 loop is CSVRQGAGEQYF. The CDR3 DNA sequence: TGCAGCGTTCGACAGGGGGCGGGGGAGCAGTACTTC.

A few counts support this clonotype. This chain uses TRBV7-9 with TRBJ2-2; unclear D gene. Deletions cut 4 bases from V and 0 bases from J, with 18 bases between. This CDR3 is 18 amino acids long. In germline, CDR1 is SEHNR, CDR2 FQNEAQ (reference sequence). The CDR3, as DNA: TGTGCCAGCAGCTCTAGGTCGTGGGTTTTCCCGAACACCGGGGAGCTGTTTTTT. It is translated as CASSSRSWVFPNTGELFF.

This clonotype has just a few counts. The chain couples TRBV4-3 to TRBJ1-1, with a tentative D call TRBD1 (5 bases). In germline, CDR1 is LGHNA, CDR2 YSLEER. The CDR3 is 15 residues long. Trimming removed 0 bases at V and 2 bases at J, with 10 bases between. The CDR3 nucleotides read TGCGCCAGCAGCCAAGACAGGGACGCAAACACTGAAGCTTTCTTT. Its translation: CASSQDRDANTEAFF.

Concerning this clonotype itself: This may be a read error: a much more frequent sequence differs by one nucleotide. In DNA form, the CDR3 reads TGTGCCATCAGTGAGGGCAGGGGGAATCCACCCCTCCACTTT. Translation gives CAISEGRGNPPLHF. The rearrangement links TRBV10-3 to TRBJ1-6; 7 bases line up with TRBD1. Germline CDR1 ENHRY, CDR2 SYGVKD. The CDR3 has 14 residues. The V segment lost 2 bases and the J segment 11 bases; nucleotides outside the gene matches: 6.

This chain joins TRBV10-3 and TRBJ2-2; 8 bases match TRBD2. V lost 0 bases to trimming and J lost 0 bases; unmatched junction nucleotides: 3. Per germline, CDR1 ENHRY and CDR2 SYGVKD. The CDR3 has 17 residues. Written as DNA, the CDR3 is TGTGCCATCAGTGAGTCGCGGACTAGCCCGAACACCGGGGAGCTGTTTTTT. Protein: CAISESRTSPNTGELFF.

The rearrangement joins TRBV20-1 to TRBJ1-6; D is ambiguous. The CDR3 sequence is 15 residues long. Germline CDR1 is DFQATT and CDR2 is SNEGSKA (reference sequence). Trimming cost V 5 bases and J 0 bases, with 11 bases left between them. The CDR3 DNA follows: TGCAGTGCTGACCGGGCCCCCTCCTATAATTCACCCCTCCACTTT. Amino acids: CSADRAPSYNSPLHF.

The chain links TRBV9 to TRBJ2-5, with a weak D call TRBD2 (6 bases). Germline V gene lookup returns CDR1 SGDLS and CDR2 YYNGEE. Trimming cost V 1 base and J 5 bases, with 12 bases left between them. This CDR3 spans 14 amino acids. The CDR3 protein is CASSVSGWRETQYF. CDR3 DNA: TGTGCCAGCAGCGTAAGCGGGTGGAGGGAGACCCAGTACTTC.

In this sample, this clonotype turned up a few times. The chain employs TRBV4-1 and TRBJ2-2; D is ambiguous. V lost 3 bases and J 6 bases, leaving 8 bases between the germline ends. This CDR3 has 13 residues. CDR1 is MGHRA and CDR2 is YSYEKL in the germline V gene. The CDR3 here is CASSQVVPGELFF. DNA of the CDR3: TGCGCCAGCAGCCAGGTTGTACCCGGGGAGCTGTTTTTT.

The chain recombines TRBV11-3 with TRBJ2-7, with 7 bases that match TRBD2. Germline-derived CDR1 and CDR2 are SGHNT and YENEEA. V trimming: 5 bases; J trimming: 3 bases; junction bases outside the gene matches: 7. The CDR3 covers 14 residues. The CDR3: CASSLHGRNYEQYF. CDR3 DNA sequence: TGTGCCAGCAGCCTTCACGGGAGGAACTACGAGCAGTACTTC.

This clonotype has at least ten counts. The chain joins TRBV12-3 or TRBV12-4 to TRBJ2-7; D gene uncertain. The CDR3 is 13 residues long. The V end lost 8 bases, the J end lost 7 bases, and 18 bases lay between the germline ends. CDR3: CASGAGVIGEQYF. DNA of the CDR3: TGTGCCAGCGGAGCTGGGGTGATAGGGGAGCAGTACTTC.

This clonotype was found many times. The chain recombines TRBV7-9 with TRBJ1-5; 7 nucleotides agree with TRBD1. CDR1 is SEHNR and CDR2 is FQNEAQ in the germline V gene (reference sequence). This CDR3 has 14 amino acids. V was pared by 4 bases and J by 5 bases, with 5 bases of the junction left unmatched. The CDR3 region is CASSSTGMDQPQHF. The CDR3 DNA reads TGTGCCAGCAGCTCGACAGGGATGGATCAGCCCCAGCATTTT.